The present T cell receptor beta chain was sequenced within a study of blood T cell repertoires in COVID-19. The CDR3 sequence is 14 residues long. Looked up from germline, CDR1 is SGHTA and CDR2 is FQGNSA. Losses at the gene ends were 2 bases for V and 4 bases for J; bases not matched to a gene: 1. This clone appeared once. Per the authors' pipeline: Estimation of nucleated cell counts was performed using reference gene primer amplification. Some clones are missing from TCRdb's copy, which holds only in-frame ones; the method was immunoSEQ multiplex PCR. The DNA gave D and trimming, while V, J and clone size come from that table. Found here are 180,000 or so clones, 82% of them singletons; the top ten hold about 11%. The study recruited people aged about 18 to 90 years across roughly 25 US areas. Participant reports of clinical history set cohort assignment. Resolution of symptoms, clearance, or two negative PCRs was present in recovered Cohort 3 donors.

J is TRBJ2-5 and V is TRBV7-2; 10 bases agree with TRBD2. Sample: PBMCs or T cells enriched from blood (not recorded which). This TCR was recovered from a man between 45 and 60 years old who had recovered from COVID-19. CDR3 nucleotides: TGTGCCAGCAGCTTACGACTAGCGGGAGAGACCCAGTACTTC. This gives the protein CASSLRLAGETQYF.